This entry lists 23 T cell receptor beta chains sequenced from one sample in a study of blood T cell repertoires in COVID-19. Profiled with immunoSEQ multiplex PCR; TCRdb holds only in-frame clones, not every one. The sample records hundreds of thousands of clones, roughly 87% being singletons. The sequenced sample consisted of PBMCs or T cells enriched from blood (not recorded which). All receptors come from a woman under 30 who had recovered from COVID-19.

The chain links TRBV7-9 to TRBJ1-2; TRBD1 matches 9 bases. With V trimmed by 4 bases and J by 8 bases, 11 bases remained unmatched. CDR3 length: 15 residues. Germline lookup yields CDR1 SEHNR and CDR2 FQNEAQ (reference sequence). CDR3 in DNA: TGTGCCAGCAGCTGGACCGGGACAGGGAGTGGAGGCTACACCTTC. It encodes CASSWTGTGSGGYTF.

The chain uses TRBV11-3 and TRBJ2-3, with D possibly matching TRBD2 (5 bases). V was cut by 0 bases and J by 5 bases, with 9 bases left in between. This CDR3 region has 14 residues. CDR1 and CDR2 (germline): SGHNT, YENEEA. The CDR3 nucleotides read TGTGCCAGCAGCTTAGACCGGGATCTAGATACGCAGTATTTT. Translation gives CASSLDRDLDTQYF.

The CDR3 loop reads CASSSSGAFTDTQYF. In DNA form, the CDR3 reads TGTGCCAGCAGTTCTAGCGGAGCGTTCACAGATACGCAGTATTTT. V usage is TRBV2 and J usage is TRBJ2-3, with 7 bases lining up with TRBD2. The CDR3 is 15 amino acids. V lost 5 bases, J lost 2 bases, and 7 bases stayed unmatched. Germline V gene sequence: CDR1 SNHLY, CDR2 FYNNEI.

CDR3 nucleotide sequence: TGTGCCAGCAGCCCAATTATGGGGGACTCTATCAATGAGCAGTTCTTC. Translating it yields CASSPIMGDSINEQFF. The chain uses TRBV7-9 and TRBJ2-1; TRBD2 might be the D (6 bases). V lost 5 bases and J lost 6, with 20 bases in between. The CDR3 totals 16 residues. Germline CDR1 SEHNR, CDR2 FQNEAQ (reference sequence).

The chain joins TRBV5-8 to TRBJ1-1, with D possibly TRBD1 on 5 matching bases. Trimming pared 0 bases from V and 2 bases from J, leaving 8 bases between. CDR1 and CDR2 (germline): SGHTS, YDEGEE. The length of the CDR3 is 14 residues. The CDR3 sequence is CASSLGGDNTEAFF. The DNA of the CDR3 is TGTGCCAGCAGCTTGGGGGGGGATAACACTGAAGCTTTCTTT. The whole variable domain, remainder taken from reference TRBV5-8 and TRBJ1-1, is EAGVTQSPTHLIKTRGQQATLRCSPISGHTSVYWYQQALGLGLQFLLWYDEGEERNRGNFPPRFSGRQFPNYSSELNVNALELEDSALYLCASSLGGDNTEAFFGQGTRLTVV.

The chain links TRBV29-1 to TRBJ2-3; 9 nucleotides match TRBD1. The CDR3 spans 15 residues. Germline V gene sequence: CDR1 SQVTM, CDR2 ANQGSEA. V lost 3 bases to trimming and J lost 0 bases; unmatched junction nucleotides: 4. The CDR3 bases are TGCAGCGTTGAGAGGACAGGGGCTAGCACAGATACGCAGTATTTT. Its protein is CSVERTGASTDTQYF.

This clone was seen a single time. The rearrangement links TRBV7-3 to TRBJ1-2; 10 bases map to TRBD1. Unmatched junction bases numbered 11, after V lost 5 bases and J lost 2 bases. The CDR3 spans 17 residues. Looked up from germline, CDR1 is SGHTA and CDR2 is FQGTGA. The CDR3 region has the DNA TGTGCCAGCAGCCCACACGACAGGGGGCGGACCAACTATGGCTACACCTTC. Encoded protein: CASSPHDRGRTNYGYTF.

Comments on this clone: The identical CDR3 is also encoded by other nucleotide sequences in the sample. The V call is TRBV30, the J call TRBJ1-5; possible D gene TRBD1, 6 bases. The germline V gene encodes CDR1 GTSNPN and CDR2 SVGIG (reference sequence). Trimming stripped 1 base from V and 4 bases from J, with 8 bases between. This CDR3 region has 13 residues. The DNA for the CDR3 is TGTGCCTGGAGTGGTCAGGGGAATCAGCCCCAGCATTTT. It codes for CAWSGQGNQPQHF.

The chain recombines TRBV5-4 with TRBJ2-5; TRBD2 matches at 12 bases. Germline V gives CDR1 SGHNT, CDR2 YYREEE (reference sequence). The V gene end was trimmed by 3 bases and the J gene end by 1 base; junction bases not matched to a gene: 4. The CDR3 extends over 16 amino acids. The CDR3 DNA reads TGTGCCAGCAGCTCACTAGCGGGAGGATCCCAAGAGACCCAGTACTTC. This codes for CASSSLAGGSQETQYF.

The chain is built from TRBV19 and TRBJ1-5; D not certain. Germline-derived CDR1 and CDR2 are LNHDA and SQIVND (reference sequence). The CDR3 runs to 15 residues. Trimming took 3 bases from V and 1 from J, leaving 10 bases between them. In DNA, the CDR3 is TGTGCCAGTAGTATTTTTGAGGGCAGCAATCAGCCCCAGCATTTT. It yields the protein CASSIFEGSNQPQHF.

J is TRBJ1-3 and V is TRBV28; D is undetermined. V was pared by 1 base and J by 0 bases, with 7 bases between. This CDR3 has 15 residues. The germline V gene has CDR1 MDHEN and CDR2 SYDVKM. The chain's CDR3 is CASSLFASSGNTIYF. The CDR3 DNA is TGTGCCAGCAGTTTATTTGCGTCCTCTGGAAACACCATATATTTT.

The chain is built from TRBV5-4 and TRBJ1-2; the match to TRBD1 covers 7 bases. The CDR3 consists of 14 residues. V shed 10 bases and J 3 bases; nucleotides not matched to a gene: 12. The germline V gene encodes CDR1 SGHNT and CDR2 YYREEE (reference sequence). The CDR3 bases are TGTGCCTTTTTGACAGGGACCCTTGACTATGGCTACACCTTC. The encoded protein is CAFLTGTLDYGYTF.

This rearrangement joins TRBV5-1 to TRBJ2-7, with 11 nucleotides matching TRBD2. The ends lost 0 bases at V and 7 bases at J; junction bases unmatched: 18. CDR3 length: 19 amino acids. CDR1 is SGHRS and CDR2 is YFSETQ in the germline V gene. The CDR3: CASSLVSSGGHTYQGEQYF. The DNA of the CDR3 is TGCGCCAGCAGCTTGGTCTCTAGCGGGGGGCATACTTATCAAGGAGAGCAGTACTTC.

This clone was found once. Other DNA sequences in this specimen translate into the identical CDR3. The V gene is TRBV19, the J gene TRBJ1-1; tentative D call: TRBD1 (5 bases). Germline CDR1 LNHDA, CDR2 SQIVND (reference sequence). CDR3 length: 13 residues. Trimming took 6 bases from V and 2 from J, leaving 10 bases between them. As DNA, the CDR3 is TGTGCCAGTAGCACTCAGGGAAACACTGAAGCTTTCTTT. It translates to CASSTQGNTEAFF.

This rearrangement joins TRBV5-1 to TRBJ1-4, with 7 bases identical to TRBD1. The CDR3 spans 13 residues. Germline trimming cut 4 bases from V and 7 bases from J; bases unmatched to any gene: 4. Germline loops: CDR1 SGHRS, CDR2 YFSETQ. The CDR3 DNA reads as TGCGCCAGCAGCCTTGGGACAGCTGAAAAACTGTTTTTT. Amino acid sequence: CASSLGTAEKLFF.

The V and J genes are TRBV28 and TRBJ2-5, with D possibly matching TRBD1 (6 bases). This CDR3 comprises 14 residues. The V end was cut by 6 bases, the J end by 4 bases, with 15 bases between. CDR1 is MDHEN, CDR2 SYDVKM, per germline. The CDR3 nucleotides read TGTGCCAGCAGGAACGCGTACAGGGCAGAGACCCAGTACTTC. Translating it yields CASRNAYRAETQYF.

The gene calls are TRBV7-6 and TRBJ2-1, with 8 nucleotides matching TRBD2. CDR1 and CDR2 (germline): SGHVS, FNYEAQ. This CDR3 contains 14 residues. The junction had 10 bases not matched to a gene; V was cut back by 5 bases and J by 10 bases. Here the CDR3 DNA reads TGTGCCAGCAGCCCCACCGGGGGGGCGCGGGAGCAGTTCTTC. Protein sequence: CASSPTGGAREQFF. The variable domain in full, with the rest retrieved from reference TRBV7-6 and TRBJ2-1, is GAGVSQSPRYKVTKRGQDVALRCDPISGHVSLYWYRQALGQGPEFLTYFNYEAQQDKSGLPNDRFSAERPEGSISTLTIQRTEQRDSAMYRCASSPTGGAREQFFGPGTRLTVL.

The rearrangement uses TRBV28 and TRBJ2-5; D not certain. The CDR3 has 14 amino acids. Trimming stripped 3 bases from V and 5 bases from J, with 13 bases between. The V gene's germline CDR1 is MDHEN and CDR2 SYDVKM. CDR3 protein: CASSLGSSGETQYF. The CDR3 DNA sequence: TGTGCCAGCAGTTTGGGTAGTTCGGGTGAGACCCAGTACTTC.

The V gene is TRBV7-2, the J gene TRBJ2-3; TRBD1 matches at 7 bases. The germline V gene has CDR1 SGHTA and CDR2 FQGNSA. V lost 5 bases, J lost 5 bases, and 7 bases stayed unmatched. CDR3 length: 14 amino acids. The CDR3 DNA reads as TGTGCCAGCAGCCTCTCTACAGGGGTAGATACGCAGTATTTT. Translation: CASSLSTGVDTQYF.

The chain uses TRBV7-9 and TRBJ2-3; 8 positions agree with TRBD2. This CDR3 spans 16 amino acids. Germline-derived CDR1 and CDR2 are SEHNR and FQNEAQ (reference sequence). V gave up 2 bases and J gave up 6 bases; unmatched junction bases: 10. CDR3 DNA: TGTGCCAGCAGCTTATCCGGGGGGGCCTTCGGGGATACGCAGTATTTT. Translating gives CASSLSGGAFGDTQYF.

The chain has TRBV5-1 and TRBJ1-2, with 9 bases that match TRBD1. This CDR3 is built from 14 residues. After removal of 6 bases from V and 7 bases from J, the junction contained 10 bases not matched to a gene. CDR1 and CDR2 from the germline V gene are SGHRS and YFSETQ. CDR3 in DNA: TGCGCCAGCACCAGGGAGGGACAGGGAAGTGGCTACACCTTC. Its translation: CASTREGQGSGYTF.

This clone was seen just once. The chain links TRBV19 to TRBJ1-3; D is unclear. Germline-derived CDR1 and CDR2 are LNHDA and SQIVND (reference sequence). The CDR3 spans 13 residues. V was clipped by 6 bases and J by 4 bases, with 10 bases between them. The CDR3 region has the DNA TGTGCCAGTAGACGAAGTGGCGGAAACACCATATATTTT. Residues: CASRRSGGNTIYF.

The gene calls are TRBV12-3 or TRBV12-4 and TRBJ1-2; 8 nucleotides match TRBD1. V shed 6 bases, J shed 4 bases, and the junction held 4 bases outside the gene matches. The length of the CDR3 is 13 residues. CDR3 region: CASSPDRVYGYTF. The CDR3 DNA reads as TGTGCCAGCAGCCCGGACAGGGTCTATGGCTACACCTTC.